This T cell receptor beta chain was documented in a study of T cell repertoires in cytomegalovirus infection. Study summary: Recently identified HLA-C-restricted CMV epitopes were among the peptides used.

TCRdb independently ran MiXCR on the reads; one entry per CDR3 protein. Here the sample spans about 700,000 distinct CDR3 sequences, about 33% being singletons. To note about this clonotype: The antigen is unknown.

Study-level findings and limits: The ex vivo response was dominated by HLA-C-restricted CMV-specific TCR beta clonotypes. Summed public TCR beta family frequency identified CMV carriers bearing the relevant HLA.

This TCR was sampled from a human donor in good health (CMV status not recorded). Some clones in this sample may be carry-over from other donors' samples. This sample comprised cultured PBMCs, obtained from culture after CMV antigen stimulation.

This chain's CDR3 is CASSSPPEPVSGNTIYF. DNA of the CDR3: TGTGCCAGCAGCTCCCCCCCGGAGCCAGTCTCTGGAAACACCATATATTTT. The V and J genes are TRBV28 and TRBJ1-3; no firm D call. V was pared by 6 bases and J by 0 bases, with 18 bases between. The CDR3 length is 17 residues. CDR1 is MDHEN, CDR2 SYDVKM, per germline.